Listed below are T cell receptor beta chains from one sample, sequenced in a study of T-cell memory formation after mild COVID-19. TCRdb recomputed calls from the 5' RACE reads with MiXCR, one row per CDR3 protein. The sample yields over 45,000 distinct CDR3 sequences, about 30% seen once. Sample: PBMCs or a T cell subset sorted from them (not recorded which). These receptors were obtained from a young man who had mild COVID-19 (a few samples of this study predate the infection). Cell type and time point are not known. CDR3s include the opening cysteine and the closing phenylalanine or tryptophan. D genes are given only for firm matches. Clone size is given for some rows only: seen once, a few or many times, or a class if the clone is expanded.

size: NA; J: TRBJ1-3; V: TRBV6-6; D: NA; DNA: TGTGCCAGCAGTTACCTAGACTCTGGAAACACCATATATTTT; CDR3: CASSYLDSGNTIYF
size: NA; J: TRBJ2-3; V: TRBV20-1; D: TRBD2; DNA: TGCAGTGCTAGAGCAGCTAGCGGGATTAGGGATACGCAGTATTTT; CDR3: CSARAASGIRDTQYF
size: NA; J: TRBJ2-3; V: TRBV4-2; D: NA; DNA: TGTGCCAGCAGCCAAGATTTTCCCGGGGCGCGCACAGATACGCAGTATTTT; CDR3: CASSQDFPGARTDTQYF
size: NA; J: TRBJ2-2; V: TRBV15; D: TRBD1; DNA: TGTGCCACCAGCAGTGGACAGGGCGGCGGCGCCGGGGAGCTGTTTTTT; CDR3: CATSSGQGGGAGELFF
size: NA; J: TRBJ2-4; V: TRBV6-5; D: NA; DNA: TGTGCCAGCAGTTACTCGACCGGGGGCGTAGCCAAAAACATTCAGTACTTC; CDR3: CASSYSTGGVAKNIQYF
size: NA; J: TRBJ2-1; V: TRBV19; D: TRBD2; DNA: TGTGCCAGTAGTATACTAGCGGGGGGGCTTGCGTCGGGCTATGAGCAGTTCTTC; CDR3: CASSILAGGLASGYEQFF
size: few; J: TRBJ2-5; V: TRBV5-6; D: TRBD2; DNA: TGTGCCAGCAGCCTAAGCCCCGGGACTAGCGGGGGGTACCAAGAGACCCAGTACTTC; CDR3: CASSLSPGTSGGYQETQYF
size: few; J: TRBJ1-2; V: TRBV19; D: NA; DNA: TGTGCCAGTAGTATAGATCACTTCAGAAGGGGAAACTATGGCTACACCTTC; CDR3: CASSIDHFRRGNYGYTF
size: few; J: TRBJ1-2; V: TRBV9; D: TRBD1; DNA: TGTGCCAGCAGCGTAGAGGGACAGGGGCGTTACGGCTACACCTTC; CDR3: CASSVEGQGRYGYTF
size: few; J: TRBJ2-5; V: TRBV6-5; D: NA; DNA: TGTGCCAGCAGTTACGTGCGAGGGGAGACCCAGTACTTC; CDR3: CASSYVRGETQYF
size: NA; J: TRBJ1-5; V: TRBV12-3/TRBV12-4; D: NA; DNA: TGTGCCAGCAGCCCTATGAGCAATCAGCCCCAGCATTTT; CDR3: CASSPMSNQPQHF
size: few; J: TRBJ1-5; V: TRBV12-3/TRBV12-4; D: NA; DNA: TGTGCCAGCAGCCCAGAGGGTCAGCCCCAGCATTTT; CDR3: CASSPEGQPQHF
size: NA; J: TRBJ2-3; V: TRBV5-1; D: NA; DNA: TGCGCCAGCAGCGGCCTGGGCGGGGGCACAGATACGCAGTATTTT; CDR3: CASSGLGGGTDTQYF
size: few; J: TRBJ1-4; V: TRBV4-1; D: TRBD1; DNA: TGCGCCAGCAGCCGAGCCACAGGGGGCGGCGAAAAACTGTTTTTT; CDR3: CASSRATGGGEKLFF
size: NA; J: TRBJ2-5; V: TRBV10-3; D: NA; DNA: TGTGCCATCAGTGAGGAGACACCGTACCAAGAGACCCAGTACTTC; CDR3: CAISEETPYQETQYF
size: NA; J: TRBJ1-4; V: TRBV4-3; D: NA; DNA: TGCGCCAGCAGCCAAGAGAATGTGGGGACCCTGGGGGAAAAACTGTTTTTT; CDR3: CASSQENVGTLGEKLFF
size: NA; J: TRBJ2-2; V: TRBV6-1; D: NA; DNA: TGTGCCAGCAGTGAAGGACGAGGGGGAGCTGGGGAGCTGTTTTTT; CDR3: CASSEGRGGAGELFF
size: many; J: TRBJ2-7; V: TRBV20-1; D: NA; DNA: TGCAGTGCTAGAGATGATTTGGAAGGGAAGGGCTACGAGCAGTACTTC; CDR3: CSARDDLEGKGYEQYF
size: NA; J: TRBJ1-4; V: TRBV7-9; D: NA; DNA: TGTGCCAGCAACTGGGCAAATGAAAAACTGTTTTTT; CDR3: CASNWANEKLFF
size: few; J: TRBJ1-1; V: TRBV7-3; D: TRBD1; DNA: TGTGCCAGCAGCTCCGGGACAGGGATGACTGAAGCTTTCTTT; CDR3: CASSSGTGMTEAFF
size: few; J: TRBJ1-2; V: TRBV19; D: NA; DNA: TGTGCCAGTAGTATCGGGAAGGGAGGCTACACCTTC; CDR3: CASSIGKGGYTF
size: few; J: TRBJ2-1; V: TRBV7-3; D: NA; DNA: TGTGCCAGCAGCCCGACCGGGGGGCCAGCCTACAATGAGCAGTTCTTC; CDR3: CASSPTGGPAYNEQFF
size: NA; J: TRBJ1-4; V: TRBV6-5; D: TRBD1; DNA: TGTGCCAGCAGTTTTACAGGGGGTTATCGGGAAAAACTGTTTTTT; CDR3: CASSFTGGYREKLFF